One TCR beta chain is described in this entry. Its antigen is not known. Time point noted: recipient sample about 28 days before transplant, after cytoreduction. Recipient blood drawn about 28 days pretransplant and days 30, 100, 180 after. This entry comes from a study of T cell clonotyping in hematopoietic cell transplantation. Overall study context: Pretransplant recipient samples were taken after cytoreduction. Study-wide points: Pathologically expanded recipient clonotypes increased progressively from day 30 to day 180 as diversity fell. No sorting was done, leaving CD4 and CD8 contributions mixed.

Profiling relied on immunoSEQ multiplex PCR, and the TCRdb table lists in-frame clones only, not all of them. The data show 46,000 or so clones, under 90% seen once. The sequence was obtained from a man aged 60 to 69 with biphenotypic leukemia. Some clones in this sample may be carry-over from other donors' samples. Sequenced here: peripheral blood mononuclear cells, sampled before stem cell transplant.

CDR3 in DNA: TGTGCCAGTAGGAGAAGAACCGGGGAGCTGTTTTTT. This translates into CASRRRTGELFF. The V and J genes are TRBV19 and TRBJ2-2, with D hard to call. V was cut by 6 bases and J by 5 bases, with 7 bases left in between. CDR1 LNHDA and CDR2 SQIVND come from the germline V gene (reference sequence). The CDR3 has 12 amino acids.